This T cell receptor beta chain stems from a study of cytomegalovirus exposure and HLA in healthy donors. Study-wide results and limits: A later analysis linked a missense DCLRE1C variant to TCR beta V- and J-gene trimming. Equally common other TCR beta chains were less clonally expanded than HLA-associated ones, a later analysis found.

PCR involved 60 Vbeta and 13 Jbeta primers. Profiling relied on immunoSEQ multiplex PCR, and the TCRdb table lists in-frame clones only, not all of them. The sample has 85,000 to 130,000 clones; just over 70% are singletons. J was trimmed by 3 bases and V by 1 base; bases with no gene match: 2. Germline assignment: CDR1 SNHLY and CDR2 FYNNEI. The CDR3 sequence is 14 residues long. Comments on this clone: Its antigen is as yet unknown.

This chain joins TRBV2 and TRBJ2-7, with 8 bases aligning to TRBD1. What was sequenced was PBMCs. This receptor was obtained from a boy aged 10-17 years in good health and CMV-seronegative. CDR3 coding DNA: TGTGCCAGCAGTGAAGGGACAGGGTACTACGAGCAGTACTTC. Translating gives CASSEGTGYYEQYF.